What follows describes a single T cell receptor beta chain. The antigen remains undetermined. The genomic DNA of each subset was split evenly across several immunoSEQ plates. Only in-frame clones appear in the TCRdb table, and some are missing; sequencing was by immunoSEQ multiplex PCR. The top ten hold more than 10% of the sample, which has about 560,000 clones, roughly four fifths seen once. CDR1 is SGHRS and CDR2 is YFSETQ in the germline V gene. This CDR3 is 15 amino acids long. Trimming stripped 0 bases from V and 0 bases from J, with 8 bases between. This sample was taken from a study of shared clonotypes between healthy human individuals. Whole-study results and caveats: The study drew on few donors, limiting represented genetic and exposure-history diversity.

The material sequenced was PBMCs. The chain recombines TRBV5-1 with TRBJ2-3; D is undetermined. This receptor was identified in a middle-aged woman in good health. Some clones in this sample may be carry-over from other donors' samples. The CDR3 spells CASSLVPASTDTQYF. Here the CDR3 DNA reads TGCGCCAGCAGCTTGGTGCCCGCTAGCACAGATACGCAGTATTTT.